Below, 2 T cell receptor beta chains from the same sample are listed, as sequenced in a study of T-cell memory formation after mild COVID-19 (dated by TCRdb to the early 2020s). Library preparation was by 5' RACE. Sequencing used an Illumina NovaSeq 6000. TCRdb reran the public reads through fastp at Q25 and MiXCR, keeping productive beta chains. Every distinct CDR3 protein forms one entry, paired with its most common genes and DNA. For this sample there are roughly 43,000 distinct CDR3 sequences; roughly 9% appear just once. Approximately 10% of the sample lies in the top ten. Source material: PBMCs or a T cell subset sorted from them (not recorded which). Every receptor here comes from an adult woman who had mild COVID-19 (a few samples of this study predate the infection). The sample titles of this study are shuffled in the database, so cell type and time point are left out; the donor was told from shared clones.

This clonotype was seen many times. V is TRBV20-1 and J is TRBJ1-1; D is unclear. The CDR3 loop spans 15 amino acids. Germline values: CDR1 DFQATT, CDR2 SNEGSKA (reference sequence). V gave up 0 bases and J gave up 0 bases, with 11 bases separating them. The DNA of the CDR3 is TGCAGTGCTAGAGATGGAGGACGGATGAACACTGAAGCTTTCTTT. It specifies CSARDGGRMNTEAFF.

V is TRBV27 and J is TRBJ2-2; 10 positions match TRBD2. Germline CDR1 MNHEY, CDR2 SMNVEV (reference sequence). The CDR3 has 17 amino acids. V lost 2 bases to trimming and J lost 0 bases; unmatched junction nucleotides: 3. CDR3 DNA sequence: TGTGCCAGCAGTTTAAAAGCGGGAGGGTCGAACACCGGGGAGCTGTTTTTT. This sequence encodes CASSLKAGGSNTGELFF.